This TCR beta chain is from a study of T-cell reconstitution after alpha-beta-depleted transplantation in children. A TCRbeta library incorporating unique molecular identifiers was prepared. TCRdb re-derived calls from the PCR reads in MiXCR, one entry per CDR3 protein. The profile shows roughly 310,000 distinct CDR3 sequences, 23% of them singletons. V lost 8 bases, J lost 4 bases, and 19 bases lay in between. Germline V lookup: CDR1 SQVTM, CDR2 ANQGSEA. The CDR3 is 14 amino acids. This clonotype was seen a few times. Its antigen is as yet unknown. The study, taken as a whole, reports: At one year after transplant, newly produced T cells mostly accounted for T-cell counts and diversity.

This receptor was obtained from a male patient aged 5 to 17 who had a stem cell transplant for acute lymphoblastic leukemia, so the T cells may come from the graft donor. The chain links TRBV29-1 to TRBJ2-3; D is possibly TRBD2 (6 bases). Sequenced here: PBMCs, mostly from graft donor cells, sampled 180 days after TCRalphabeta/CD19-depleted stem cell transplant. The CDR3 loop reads CSYLGGLLSDTQYF. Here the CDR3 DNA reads TGCAGCTACCTGGGGGGACTTTTGTCAGATACGCAGTATTTT.